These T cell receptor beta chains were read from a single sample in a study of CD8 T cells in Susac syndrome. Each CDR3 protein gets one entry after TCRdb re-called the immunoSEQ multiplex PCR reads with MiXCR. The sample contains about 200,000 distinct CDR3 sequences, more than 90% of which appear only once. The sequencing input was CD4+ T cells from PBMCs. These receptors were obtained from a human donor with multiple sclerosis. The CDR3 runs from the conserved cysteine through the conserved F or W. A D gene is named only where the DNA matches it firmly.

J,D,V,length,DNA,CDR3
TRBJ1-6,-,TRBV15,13,TGTGCCACCAGCAGAGGTCTGGCTTCACCCCTCCACTTT,CATSRGLASPLHF
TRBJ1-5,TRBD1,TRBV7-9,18,TGTGCCAGCAGCCTAGGGGAGGCAGGGGGCTCCCACAATCAGCCCCAGCATTTT,CASSLGEAGGSHNQPQHF
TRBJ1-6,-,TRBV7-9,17,TGTGCCAGCAGCTCCCGAGGGGCAGCCATGACGGATTCACCCCTCCACTTT,CASSSRGAAMTDSPLHF
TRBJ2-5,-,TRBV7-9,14,TGTGCCAGCAGCACCGGGACTGCCCCGGAGACCCAGTACTTC,CASSTGTAPETQYF
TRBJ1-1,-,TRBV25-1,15,TGTGCCAGCAGTGAACCACGGACGGGGAACACTGAAGCTTTCTTT,CASSEPRTGNTEAFF
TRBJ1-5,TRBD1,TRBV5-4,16,TGTGCCAGCAGCGCAGGGGGCCCTGAGGGCAATCAGCCCCAGCATTTT,CASSAGGPEGNQPQHF
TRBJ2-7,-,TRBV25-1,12,TGTGGCTTCCCGGAGGGTTGCTACGAGCAGTACTTC,CGFPEGCYEQYF
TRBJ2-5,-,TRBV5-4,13,TGTGCCAGCAGCTTTTTCGCTGAAGAGACCCAGTACTTC,CASSFFAEETQYF
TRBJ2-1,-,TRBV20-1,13,TGCAGTGCGGTGGGGGCCCCCTACAATGAGCAGTTCTTC,CSAVGAPYNEQFF
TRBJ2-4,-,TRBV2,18,TGTGCCAGCAGTGAAGCGCTTCAGCAGGATCTAGCCAAAAACATTCAGTACTTC,CASSEALQQDLAKNIQYF
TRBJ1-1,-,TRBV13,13,TGTGCCAGCAGCTTAGGGTGGATCACTGAAGCTTTCTTT,CASSLGWITEAFF
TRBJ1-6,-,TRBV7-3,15,TGTGCCAGCAGCCCACAGAGCTCCTATAATTCACCCCTCCACTTT,CASSPQSSYNSPLHF
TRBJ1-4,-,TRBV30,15,TGTGCCTGGAGGACCTCGGGGGCATCTAATGAAAAACTGTTTTTT,CAWRTSGASNEKLFF
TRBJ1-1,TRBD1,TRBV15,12,TGTGCCACCAGCCTGAGGACAGGAAAAGCTTTCTTT,CATSLRTGKAFF